The clone carrying this T cell receptor beta chain showed up just a few times. A J-beta primer mix and a sample-barcoded 5' primer were used in a second PCR of roughly 6 to 11 cycles. MiXCR was run by TCRdb on the 5' RACE reads, yielding one entry per CDR3 protein. The sample includes roughly 800,000 distinct CDR3 sequences, under 30% seen only once; the top ten take under 3%. The data were taken from a study of blood T cells in healthy people across ages. CDR1 is MGHRA and CDR2 is YSYEKL in the germline V gene. The V gene lost 0 bases and the J gene lost 5 bases, with 14 bases spanning the gap. The CDR3 consists of 15 residues. The same data also went into a second study, on T cells of mothers and their children.

The sequenced material came from blood. The receptor comes from a boy younger than 18 in good health. The chain couples TRBV4-1 to TRBJ2-7; D tentatively reads TRBD1 or TRBD2 (5 bases each). CDR3 in amino acids: CASSQDRGRVHEQYF. CDR3 DNA sequence: TGCGCCAGCAGCCAAGATCGGGGCAGGGTCCACGAGCAGTACTTC.